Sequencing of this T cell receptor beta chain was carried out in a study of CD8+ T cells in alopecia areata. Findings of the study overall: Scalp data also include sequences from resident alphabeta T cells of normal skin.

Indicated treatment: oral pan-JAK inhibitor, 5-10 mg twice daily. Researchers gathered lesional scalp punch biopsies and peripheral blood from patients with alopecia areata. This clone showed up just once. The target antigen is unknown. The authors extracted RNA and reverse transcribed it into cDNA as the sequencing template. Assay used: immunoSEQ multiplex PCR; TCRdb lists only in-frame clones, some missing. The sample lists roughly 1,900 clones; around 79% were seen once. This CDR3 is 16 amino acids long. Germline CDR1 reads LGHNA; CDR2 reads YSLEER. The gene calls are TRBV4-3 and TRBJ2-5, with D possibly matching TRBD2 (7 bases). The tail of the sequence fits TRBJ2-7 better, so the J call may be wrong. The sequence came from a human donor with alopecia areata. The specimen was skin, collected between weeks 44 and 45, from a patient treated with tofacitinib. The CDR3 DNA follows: TGCGCCAGCAGCCAAGGTTCGGGGGGCCGGTTATCCGAGCAGTACTTC. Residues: CASSQGSGGRLSEQYF.